This is a list of T cell receptor beta chains from one sample in a study of shared clonotypes between healthy human individuals. The data were produced by immunoSEQ multiplex PCR, yet TCRdb's version contains in-frame clones alone and is incomplete. The sample contains approximately 1,000,000 clones, more than 75% of which appear only once. The specimen sequenced was memory CD4+ T cells from PBMCs. The receptors shown here come from a man in his late teens or twenties in good health. Some clones in this sample may be carry-over from other donors' samples. Both conserved end residues are part of each CDR3. The D gene is left open where the match is weak. Only part of the rows carry a size: once, few, many, or a class if the clone is expanded.

J gene | D gene | V gene | clone size | CDR3 protein | CDR3 DNA
TRBJ2-1 | TRBD2 | TRBV6-1 | few | CASSELAGRGNEQFF | TGTGCCAGCAGTGAACTAGCGGGAAGAGGCAATGAGCAGTTCTTC
TRBJ2-1 | TRBD2 | TRBV4-2 | - | CASSQVAGGAYNEQFF | TGTGCCAGCAGCCAAGTAGCGGGAGGGGCTTACAATGAGCAGTTCTTC
TRBJ2-3 | - | TRBV11-2 | once | CASSHPDTQYF | TGTGCCAGCAGTCATCCAGATACGCAGTATTTT
TRBJ2-3 | - | TRBV7-3 | - | CASSLQKAGTDTQYF | TGTGCCAGCAGCTTACAAAAGGCAGGGACAGATACGCAGTATTTT
TRBJ2-2 | - | TRBV18 | - | CASSPPGGLVNTGELFF | TGTGCCAGCTCACCACCGGGGGGCCTAGTTAACACCGGGGAGCTGTTTTTT
TRBJ2-7 | TRBD1 | TRBV7-3 | - | CASRNPGQGSYEQYF | TGTGCCAGCAGAAATCCGGGACAGGGGTCCTACGAGCAGTACTTC
TRBJ2-4 | TRBD1 | TRBV7-9 | - | CASSLMTTGPLGKNIQYF | TGTGCCAGCAGCTTAATGACGACAGGGCCCCTGGGCAAAAACATTCAGTACTTC
TRBJ1-4 | TRBD1 | TRBV28 | - | CASSNRGATNEKLFF | TGTGCCAGCAGTAACAGGGGTGCAACTAATGAAAAACTGTTTTTT
TRBJ1-2 | TRBD1 | TRBV19 | - | CASRPDRAYGYTF | TGTGCCAGTCGCCCCGACAGGGCCTATGGCTACACCTTC
TRBJ2-5 | - | TRBV9 | - | CASSVGADKAQETQYF | TGTGCCAGCAGCGTAGGGGCAGACAAGGCCCAAGAGACCCAGTACTTC
TRBJ2-1 | - | TRBV18 | - | CASSPRAGVNEQFF | TGTGCCAGCTCACCAAGGGCAGGGGTTAATGAGCAGTTCTTC
TRBJ2-2 | TRBD1 | TRBV7-9 | - | CASSQGGTGNTGELFF | TGTGCCAGCAGTCAAGGGGGGACAGGTAACACCGGGGAGCTGTTTTTT
TRBJ2-1 | TRBD2 | TRBV5-6 | - | CASSSHTLLAGLSDEQFF | TGTGCCAGCAGCTCCCATACCCTGCTAGCGGGGTTAAGCGATGAGCAGTTCTTC
TRBJ2-1 | TRBD2 | TRBV5-4 | - | CASSPGLATPNNEQFF | TGTGCCAGCAGCCCTGGACTAGCCACCCCAAACAATGAGCAGTTCTTC
TRBJ1-5 | - | TRBV5-1 | - | CASSLEGSGSQPQHF | TGCGCCAGCAGCTTGGAGGGGTCAGGGTCTCAGCCCCAGCATTTT
TRBJ2-3 | - | TRBV19 | - | CASSTNSEGYTQYF | TGTGCCAGTAGTACCAACTCTGAGGGGTATACGCAGTATTTT
TRBJ2-7 | - | TRBV5-1 | - | CASSLGGRGARYEQYF | TGCGCCAGCAGCTTAGGGGGCCGGGGGGCCAGGTACGAGCAGTACTTC
TRBJ2-5 | - | TRBV2 | - | CASSVEREETQYF | TGTGCCAGCAGTGTGGAGAGGGAAGAGACCCAGTACTTC
TRBJ2-6 | - | TRBV4-1 | - | CASSHPDRPGANVLTF | TGCGCCAGCAGCCACCCCGACAGGCCCGGGGCCAACGTCCTGACTTTC
TRBJ2-7 | - | TRBV7-9 | - | CASSLGSYSYEQYF | TGTGCCAGCAGCTTAGGGAGCTATTCCTACGAGCAGTACTTC
TRBJ2-7 | TRBD1 | TRBV6-1 | - | CASSVYRDRSYEQYF | TGTGCCAGCAGTGTTTACCGGGACAGGTCCTACGAGCAGTACTTC
TRBJ2-3 | - | TRBV5-1 | - | CASSLRQTDTQYF | TGCGCCAGCAGCTTGCGACAGACAGATACGCAGTATTTT
TRBJ2-2 | TRBD1 | TRBV27 | - | CASSHPQGTTGELFF | TGTGCCAGCAGTCATCCACAGGGGACCACCGGGGAGCTGTTTTTT
TRBJ1-1 | - | TRBV11-2 | few | CASSIGGPGTEAFF | TGTGCCAGCAGCATAGGGGGACCGGGCACTGAAGCTTTCTTT
TRBJ2-1 | TRBD2 | TRBV7-9 | - | CASSYGAGVAFDEQFF | TGTGCCAGCAGCTACGGGGCGGGAGTCGCTTTCGATGAGCAGTTCTTC
TRBJ1-2 | - | TRBV6-1 | - | CASSESTEYGYTF | TGTGCCAGCAGTGAAAGCACTGAGTATGGCTACACCTTC
TRBJ1-2 | TRBD1 | TRBV9 | - | CASSPRQGAYYGYTF | TGTGCCAGCAGCCCCAGGCAGGGGGCATACTATGGCTACACCTTC
TRBJ2-7 | - | TRBV2 | - | CASSESLPYEQYF | TGTGCCAGCAGTGAATCGCTCCCATACGAGCAGTACTTC
TRBJ2-1 | - | TRBV7-3 | - | CASSLHSGPQGEQFF | TGTGCCAGCAGCTTACACTCCGGGCCGCAGGGTGAGCAGTTCTTC
TRBJ2-7 | TRBD1 | TRBV6-1 | - | CASRDRASGGEQYF | TGTGCCAGCAGGGACAGGGCCTCAGGGGGCGAGCAGTACTTC
TRBJ2-7 | TRBD1 | TRBV6-1 | - | CASARQGVPYEQYF | TGTGCCAGCGCGAGGCAGGGGGTACCCTACGAGCAGTACTTC
TRBJ2-1 | TRBD2 | TRBV2 | - | CASRELAGGDNEQFF | TGTGCCAGCAGGGAACTAGCGGGAGGGGACAATGAGCAGTTCTTC
TRBJ2-5 | TRBD2 | TRBV5-1 | - | CASSLELAGPGETQYF | TGCGCCAGCAGCTTGGAATTAGCGGGACCGGGGGAGACCCAGTACTTC
TRBJ1-1 | TRBD1 | TRBV19 | many | CASSPADRIGTEAFF | TGTGCCAGTAGTCCTGCGGACAGGATAGGAACTGAAGCTTTCTTT
TRBJ2-5 | - | TRBV5-1 | - | CASSLAGTAGQETQYF | TGCGCCAGCAGCTTGGCCGGGACAGCGGGGCAAGAGACCCAGTACTTC
TRBJ1-1 | TRBD1 | TRBV5-4 | - | CASSSTGRDTEAFF | TGTGCCAGCAGCTCGACAGGGAGGGACACTGAAGCTTTCTTT
TRBJ1-1 | - | TRBV7-2 | - | CASSFAQGYTEAFF | TGTGCCAGCAGCTTCGCGCAAGGGTACACTGAAGCTTTCTTT
TRBJ2-5 | - | TRBV5-1 | - | CASSWDSTQETQYF | TGCGCCAGCAGCTGGGACTCGACTCAAGAGACCCAGTACTTC
TRBJ2-1 | - | TRBV5-1 | few | CASSLGDYNEQFF | TGCGCCAGCAGCTTGGGGGATTACAATGAGCAGTTCTTC
TRBJ1-5 | TRBD1 | TRBV28 | once | CASSLRTGFGNQPQHF | TGTGCCAGCAGTTTACGGACAGGATTCGGCAATCAGCCCCAGCATTTT
TRBJ2-1 | TRBD2 | TRBV6-6 | - | CASGGRGSYNEQFF | TGTGCCAGCGGCGGGAGAGGCTCCTACAATGAGCAGTTCTTC